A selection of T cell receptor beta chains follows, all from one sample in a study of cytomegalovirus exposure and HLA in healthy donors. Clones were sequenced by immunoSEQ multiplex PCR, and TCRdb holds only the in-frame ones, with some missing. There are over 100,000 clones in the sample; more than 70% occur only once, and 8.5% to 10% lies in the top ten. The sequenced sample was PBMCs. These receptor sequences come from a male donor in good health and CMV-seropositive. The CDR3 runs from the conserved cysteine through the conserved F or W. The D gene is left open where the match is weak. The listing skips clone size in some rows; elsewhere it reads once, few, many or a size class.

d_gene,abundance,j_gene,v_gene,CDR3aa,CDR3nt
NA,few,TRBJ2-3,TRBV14,CASSQDLGPTDTQYF,TGTGCCAGCAGCCAAGATCTAGGCCCCACAGATACGCAGTATTTT
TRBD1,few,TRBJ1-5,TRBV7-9,CASSWGQSNQPQHF,TGTGCCAGCAGCTGGGGACAGAGCAATCAGCCCCAGCATTTT
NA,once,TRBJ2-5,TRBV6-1,CASSSAGAETQYF,TGTGCCAGCAGCTCCGCGGGCGCAGAGACCCAGTACTTC
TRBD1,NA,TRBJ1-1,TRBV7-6,CASSLSWGQGASGTEAFF,TGTGCCAGCAGCTTATCGTGGGGACAGGGGGCCTCTGGGACTGAAGCTTTCTTT
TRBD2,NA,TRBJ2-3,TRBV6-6,CASSPGLAPSTDTQYF,TGTGCCAGCAGTCCGGGACTAGCACCTAGCACAGATACGCAGTATTTT
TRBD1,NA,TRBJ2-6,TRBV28,CASSRDSTTLGPNVLTF,TGTGCCAGCAGTAGGGACAGCACGACTCTGGGGCCCAACGTCCTGACTTTC
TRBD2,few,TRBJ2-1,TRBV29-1,CSVEVISGRFYEQFF,TGCAGCGTTGAAGTAATCAGCGGGAGGTTCTATGAGCAGTTCTTC
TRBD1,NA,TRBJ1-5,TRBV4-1,CASSQLPGQGGNQPQHF,TGCGCCAGCAGCCAGCTCCCGGGACAGGGCGGGAATCAGCCCCAGCATTTT
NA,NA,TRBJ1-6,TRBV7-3,CASSLSGSSYNSPLHF,TGTGCCAGCAGCTTATCGGGGAGCTCCTATAATTCACCCCTCCACTTT
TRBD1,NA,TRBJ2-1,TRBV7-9,CASSLPAGGADEQFF,TGTGCCAGCAGCTTACCGGCAGGGGGTGCCGATGAGCAGTTCTTC
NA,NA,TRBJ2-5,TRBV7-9,CASSWWTGQETQYF,TGTGCCAGCAGCTGGTGGACTGGACAAGAGACCCAGTACTTC
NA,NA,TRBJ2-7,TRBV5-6,CASSLQLEQYF,TGTGCCAGCAGCTTACAGCTCGAGCAGTACTTC
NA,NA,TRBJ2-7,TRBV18,CASSQTVSGELYEQYF,TGTGCCAGCTCCCAAACCGTCAGCGGAGAACTCTACGAGCAGTACTTC
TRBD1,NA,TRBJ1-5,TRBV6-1,CASSGQGFYQPQHF,TGTGCCAGCAGTGGACAGGGGTTTTATCAGCCCCAGCATTTT
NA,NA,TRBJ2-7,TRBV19,CASSPSWGDLYEQYF,TGTGCCAGTAGCCCCTCGTGGGGGGACCTCTACGAGCAGTACTTC
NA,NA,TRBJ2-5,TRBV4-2,CASSQDPSRGLGGLQETQYF,TGTGCCAGCAGCCAAGACCCATCGCGGGGGCTGGGTGGTTTGCAAGAGACCCAGTACTTC
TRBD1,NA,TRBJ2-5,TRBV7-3,CASSPRPTGEETQYF,TGTGCCAGCAGCCCTAGACCTACAGGGGAAGAGACCCAGTACTTC
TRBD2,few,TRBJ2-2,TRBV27,CASSLQRGGWAGELFF,TGTGCCAGCAGTCTCCAACGGGGGGGGTGGGCCGGGGAGCTGTTTTTT
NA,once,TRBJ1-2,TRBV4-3,CASSQDLTVYGYTF,TGCGCCAGCAGCCAAGATCTGACAGTCTATGGCTACACCTTC
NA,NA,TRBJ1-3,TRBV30,CAWSRRGLVSGNTIYF,TGTGCCTGGAGTCGCAGGGGACTAGTCTCTGGAAACACCATATATTTT